The clone carrying this T cell receptor (beta chain) was counted many times. What it binds is unknown. Genomic DNA served as template for TCR beta VDJ and CDR3 profiling. From the reads, TCRdb called clonotypes with MiXCR, one entry per CDR3 protein. The table lists around 160,000 distinct CDR3 sequences, 45% to 55% of them singletons. These data come from a study of CD8+CD57+ T cells in acquired aplastic anemia. Study in general: Recorded DNA amounts for sorted CD4+ and CD8+ cells had an average of 3.2 ug. General study results and limits: Shared by patients and controls, some 29 CD8+ CDR3s were abundant in patients. No significant patient-versus-control difference appeared in CD8+ Simpson's diversity.

Germline lookup yields CDR1 LGHNT and CDR2 FRNRAP. V lost 9 bases, J lost 0 bases, and 15 bases lay in between. The CDR3 runs 14 residues. The sequenced patients had an expansion of CD8+CD57+ cells seen by flow cytometry. This receptor was identified in a human donor with aplastic anemia. Material for sequencing was sorted CD4+, CD8+, or CD8+CD57+ T cells (not recorded which) from PBMCs. The chain uses TRBV12-5 and TRBJ2-7; D is perhaps TRBD1 or TRBD2 (5 bases each). The CDR3, as DNA: TGTGCTAGCCGGGGCTACCCTCTCTCCTACGAGCAGTACTTC. Protein: CASRGYPLSYEQYF.